Following are 32 T cell receptor beta chains from one sample sequenced in a study of identical twins. TCRdb called the 5' RACE reads again in MiXCR, with one record for every CDR3 protein. Of roughly 500,000 distinct CDR3 sequences in the sample, under 25% were seen once. This sample also belongs to another study, concerning T cells expressing NK-cell markers.

Sequenced: CD4+ T cells sorted from blood. These receptors originate from a woman between 18 and 29 years old in good health.

This clonotype appeared a few times. The rearrangement joins TRBV5-6 to TRBJ2-1; 8 positions match TRBD2. The CDR3 consists of 17 residues. With V trimmed by 1 base and J by 4 bases, 10 bases remained unmatched. Looked up from germline, CDR1 is SGHDT and CDR2 is YYEEEE. The CDR3 protein is CASSLNRRTSPYNEQFF. DNA of the CDR3: TGTGCCAGCAGCTTGAATCGAAGGACTAGCCCATACAATGAGCAGTTCTTC.

This chain links TRBV12-3 or TRBV12-4 with TRBJ2-1; 12 bases fit TRBD2. The junction had 9 bases not matched to a gene; V was cut back by 6 bases and J by 6 bases. The CDR3 totals 16 residues. CDR3 nucleotides: TGTGCCAGCAGACGACTAGCGGGAGAGAGAGTCAATGAGCAGTTCTTC. It is translated as CASRRLAGERVNEQFF.

The J gene is TRBJ1-1, the V gene TRBV12-3 or TRBV12-4; D unclear. The CDR3 spans 12 residues. V was shortened by 3 bases and J by 5 bases, with 7 bases between the two germline ends. CDR3 coding DNA: TGTGCCAGCAGTTTCGGGCGTACTGAAGCTTTCTTT. Its protein product is CASSFGRTEAFF.

This clonotype was observed a handful of times. The chain employs TRBV20-1 and TRBJ2-5, with D perhaps TRBD1 (8 bases). This CDR3 has 19 residues. Trimming left V 2 bases short and J 4 bases short, with 29 bases between. Germline V gives CDR1 DFQATT, CDR2 SNEGSKA (reference sequence). CDR3 protein: CSARSVGQGGRGDRETQYF. The CDR3 nucleotides are TGCAGTGCTAGAAGTGTTGGACAGGGAGGGCGAGGAGATCGAGAGACCCAGTACTTC.

This clonotype was detected a few times. The chain employs TRBV20-1 and TRBJ2-1; D gene unclear. Trimming shortened V by 5 bases and J by 7 bases, and 9 bases separated the two germline ends. The germline V gene encodes CDR1 DFQATT and CDR2 SNEGSKA (reference sequence). The CDR3 is 11 residues long. CDR3 loop: CSAANLNEQFF. The CDR3 bases are TGCAGTGCTGCCAATTTGAATGAGCAGTTCTTC.

This clonotype was seen more than once but under ten times. This chain links TRBV5-1 with TRBJ2-1, with TRBD1 identical over 7 bases. J gave up 8 bases and V 1 base, and 6 bases lay outside the gene matches. The V gene's germline CDR1 is SGHRS and CDR2 YFSETQ. CDR3 length equals 14 residues. The DNA of the CDR3 is TGCGCCAGCAGCTTGTCAGGGGGTAGTGATGAGCAGTTCTTC. Its protein product is CASSLSGGSDEQFF.

This clonotype was seen only once. The chain is built from TRBV6-1 and TRBJ1-2; 10 bases align to TRBD1. CDR3 length equals 15 residues. Germline trimming cut 5 bases from V and 8 bases from J; bases unmatched to any gene: 11. Germline V gene sequence: CDR1 MNHNS, CDR2 SASEGT. The CDR3 region has the DNA TGTGCCAGCAGTAGCCGGACAGGGGGGGAGCGAGGCTACACCTTC. This encodes CASSSRTGGERGYTF.

This rearrangement joins TRBV5-5 to TRBJ2-7; the match to TRBD2 covers 7 bases. Germline V gene lookup returns CDR1 SGHKS and CDR2 YYEKEE (reference sequence). The CDR3 runs 16 residues. V shed 0 bases and J 2 bases; nucleotides not matched to a gene: 8. Here the CDR3 reads CASSLAGSSGAYEQYF. The CDR3 DNA sequence: TGTGCCAGCAGCTTGGCGGGCTCTAGCGGAGCCTACGAGCAGTACTTC.

This clonotype has just a few counts. This chain links TRBV2 with TRBJ2-7; unclear D gene. In germline, CDR1 is SNHLY, CDR2 FYNNEI. V was pared by 6 bases and J by 6 bases, with 12 bases between. The CDR3 sequence is 12 residues long. The CDR3 spells CASRTYGREQYF. The CDR3 nucleotides read TGTGCCAGCAGGACCTACGGTCGCGAGCAGTACTTC.

The chain has TRBV5-1 and TRBJ2-3, with 9 bases lining up with TRBD2. Germline CDR1 is SGHRS and CDR2 is YFSETQ. This CDR3 is built from 14 residues. V gave up 1 base and J gave up 8 bases; unmatched junction bases: 5. CDR3 sequence: CASSLPAGGSTQYF. CDR3 nucleotide sequence: TGCGCCAGCAGCTTGCCAGCGGGGGGCAGTACGCAGTATTTT.

The rearrangement uses TRBV10-3 and TRBJ2-7; 11 nucleotides match TRBD2. CDR3 size: 12 residues. V shed 9 bases and J 5 bases; nucleotides not matched to a gene: 3. Looked up from germline, CDR1 is ENHRY and CDR2 is SYGVKD. This CDR3 reads CAMGLAADEQYF. In DNA, the CDR3 is TGTGCCATGGGACTAGCGGCCGACGAGCAGTACTTC.

The chain is built from TRBV4-2 and TRBJ2-3; possible D gene TRBD1, 6 bases. V shed 4 bases and J shed 4 bases, with 21 bases lying between them. This CDR3 spans 17 amino acids. In germline, CDR1 is LGHNA, CDR2 YNFKEQ. The CDR3 sequence: CASSRSPQQGQPDTQYF. CDR3 nucleotides: TGTGCCAGCAGCCGCTCTCCCCAACAGGGTCAGCCAGATACGCAGTATTTT.

The chain combines TRBV12-5 with TRBJ2-5; TRBD1 might be the D (5 bases). The CDR3 consists of 13 residues. Trimming cost V 1 base and J 7 bases, with 10 bases left between them. The germline V gene encodes CDR1 LGHNT and CDR2 FRNRAP. CDR3 region: CASGLDLRGTQYF. The CDR3 region has the DNA TGTGCTAGTGGTTTGGACCTAAGGGGGACCCAGTACTTC.

CDR3 sequence: CASSRDRSNQPQHF. CDR3 nucleotide sequence: TGTGCCAGCAGCCGGGACAGAAGCAATCAGCCCCAGCATTTT. The chain employs TRBV12-3 or TRBV12-4 and TRBJ1-5; 7 nucleotides line up with TRBD1. This CDR3 is built from 14 residues. Germline trimming cut 6 bases from V and 1 base from J; bases unmatched to any gene: 3.

V gene TRBV20-1 combines with J gene TRBJ1-4, with D possibly matching TRBD1 (6 bases). This CDR3 region has 14 residues. Germline CDR1 reads DFQATT; CDR2 reads SNEGSKA (reference sequence). The germline V and J ends were trimmed by 6 bases and 3 bases, with 14 bases remaining between them. The CDR3 DNA reads TGCAGTGCCCCGTTGACAGGCTCTAATGAAAAACTGTTTTTT. Translated: CSAPLTGSNEKLFF.

V and J are TRBV10-1 and TRBJ1-1; unclear D gene. The CDR3 sequence is 15 residues long. Germline CDR1 is WNHNN and CDR2 is SYGVQD (reference sequence). Trimming shortened V by 0 bases and J by 3 bases, and 11 bases separated the two germline ends. The CDR3: CASSESSGGYTEAFF. The CDR3 region has the DNA TGCGCCAGCAGTGAGTCGTCTGGAGGTTACACTGAAGCTTTCTTT.

This clonotype was recorded a few times. The chain has TRBV11-2 and TRBJ2-2; TRBD1 aligns across 7 bases. V lost 4 bases to trimming and J lost 3 bases; unmatched junction nucleotides: 5. The CDR3 has 15 residues. Looked up from germline, CDR1 is SGHAT and CDR2 is FQNNGV. The CDR3 protein is CASSSRGQHTGELFF. CDR3 coding DNA: TGTGCCAGCAGCTCCAGGGGACAGCACACCGGGGAGCTGTTTTTT.

This clonotype was observed a handful of times. The V call is TRBV6-5, the J call TRBJ1-1; D might be TRBD1 (5 bases). Germline CDR1 is MNHEY and CDR2 is SVGAGI. The V end lost 1 base, the J end lost 0 bases, and 9 bases lay between the germline ends. This CDR3 is built from 15 residues. CDR3 nucleotide sequence: TGTGCCAGCAGTTACTTGGGGCGCATGAACACTGAAGCTTTCTTT. As protein: CASSYLGRMNTEAFF.

This clonotype was counted at least ten times. The gene calls are TRBV20-1 and TRBJ1-5, with TRBD1 identical over 9 bases. Per the germline V gene, CDR1 is DFQATT and CDR2 is SNEGSKA (reference sequence). The V and J ends lost 3 bases and 4 bases, in that order; junction bases with no gene match: 1. There are 13 residues in the CDR3. The CDR3 nucleotides are TGCAGTGCTAGGGGGACAGGGAATCAGCCCCAGCATTTT. Protein: CSARGTGNQPQHF.

This rearrangement joins TRBV7-9 to TRBJ2-2, with 12 positions matching TRBD2. This CDR3 has 17 residues. V gave up 5 bases and J gave up 7 bases; unmatched junction bases: 11. The germline CDR1 and CDR2 sequences are SEHNR and FQNEAQ (reference sequence). The CDR3 region is CASSPRGLAGRGGELFF. The CDR3 DNA reads TGTGCCAGCAGCCCCCGAGGACTAGCGGGACGGGGCGGGGAGCTGTTTTTT.

The gene calls are TRBV12-3 or TRBV12-4 and TRBJ2-7; 11 bases are shared with TRBD2. The CDR3 is 15 residues long. Trimming took 6 bases from V and 0 from J; bases not matched to a gene: 4. This CDR3 reads CASRRLAGPSYEQYF. CDR3 in DNA: TGTGCCAGCAGGCGACTAGCGGGGCCCTCCTACGAGCAGTACTTC.

The chain employs TRBV4-2 and TRBJ2-7; D not resolved. The length of the CDR3 is 14 residues. V was clipped by 4 bases and J by 2 bases, with 12 bases between them. Per the germline V gene, CDR1 is LGHNA and CDR2 is YNFKEQ. This CDR3 reads CASSPSGPPYEQYF. The CDR3 DNA reads TGTGCCAGCAGCCCCTCAGGTCCCCCCTACGAGCAGTACTTC.

V is TRBV5-1 and J is TRBJ2-5; D tentatively reads TRBD1 or TRBD2 (6 bases each). Between the trimmed V and J ends, which lost 7 bases and 5 bases, there was a span of 18 bases. The CDR3 has 14 residues. Germline CDR1 and CDR2: SGHRS and YFSETQ. The DNA for the CDR3 is TGCGCCAGCGAAGAGGGGGGCAGCGGGGAGACCCAGTACTTC. Amino acid sequence: CASEEGGSGETQYF.

CDR3 in DNA: TGCGCCAGCAGCTTGGCCGGACTAGCGGGAGTTATGAATGAGCAGTTCTTC. Translating it yields CASSLAGLAGVMNEQFF. The chain joins TRBV5-1 to TRBJ2-1; 13 bases are a match to TRBD2. The CDR3 loop spans 17 amino acids. V shed 0 bases and J 7 bases; nucleotides not matched to a gene: 7. Per germline, CDR1 SGHRS and CDR2 YFSETQ.

Many counts were recorded for this clonotype. The chain is built from TRBV5-1 and TRBJ2-3; D gene ambiguous. This CDR3 comprises 11 residues. Trimming took 4 bases from V and 10 from J, leaving 10 bases between them. Germline V gene lookup returns CDR1 SGHRS and CDR2 YFSETQ. CDR3 nucleotides: TGCGCCAGCAGCCAGGAATACTCGCAGTATTTT. Translation gives CASSQEYSQYF.

In its sample, this clonotype was seen a few times. V usage is TRBV5-5 and J usage is TRBJ2-5, with D possibly being TRBD2 (5 bases). The CDR3 loop spans 16 amino acids. CDR1 is SGHKS, CDR2 YYEKEE, per germline (reference sequence). V gave up 1 base and J gave up 5 bases, with 18 bases separating them. This CDR3 is CASSLTGDIRSETQYF. In DNA, the CDR3 is TGTGCCAGCAGCTTGACCGGGGATATAAGGTCGGAGACCCAGTACTTC.

This clonotype has just one count. J is TRBJ1-6 and V is TRBV18, with 11 bases matching TRBD1. V was pared by 6 bases and J by 8 bases, with 3 bases of the junction left unmatched. CDR1 KGHSH and CDR2 LQKENI come from the germline V gene. The CDR3 extends over 14 amino acids. Written as DNA, the CDR3 is TGTGCCAGCTCCCCGGACAGGGGGCATTCACCCCTCCACTTT. Translation gives CASSPDRGHSPLHF. Drawing the rest from reference TRBV18 and TRBJ1-6, the complete variable domain is NAGVMQNPRHLVRRRGQEARLRCSPMKGHSHVYWYRQLPEEGLKFMVYLQKENIIDESGMPKERFSAEFPKEGPSILRIQQVVRGDSAAYFCASSPDRGHSPLHFGNGTRLTVT.

This clonotype has a handful of counts. The rearrangement links TRBV5-6 to TRBJ2-7, with 8 positions matching TRBD2. CDR1 is SGHDT, CDR2 YYEEEE, per germline. J lost 0 bases, V lost 2 bases, and 7 bases had no gene match. This CDR3 contains 16 residues. The CDR3, as DNA: TGTGCCAGCAGCTTAGGAGGCGGGAGGAGCTCCTACGAGCAGTACTTC. Translating gives CASSLGGGRSSYEQYF. Supplemented by reference TRBV5-6 and TRBJ2-7, the full variable domain reads DAGVTQSPTHLIKTRGQQVTLRCSPKSGHDTVSWYQQALGQGPQFIFQYYEEEERQRGNFPDRFSGHQFPNYSSELNVNALLLGDSALYLCASSLGGGRSSYEQYFGPGTRLTVT.

The table lists this clonotype with a few counts. The rearrangement links TRBV7-9 to TRBJ1-1; tentatively, D is TRBD1 (6 bases). CDR3 length: 12 residues. Germline loops: CDR1 SEHNR, CDR2 FQNEAQ (reference sequence). Between the trimmed V and J ends, which lost 7 bases and 10 bases, there was a span of 16 bases. The CDR3 region has the DNA TGTGCCAGCACCGATCCACAGGGTGCAGCTTTCTTT. It is translated as CASTDPQGAAFF.

This clonotype has only a few counts. The DNA of the CDR3 is TGTGCCAGCAGCTTCGGGCCCGCCTCAGATACGCAGTATTTT. It translates to CASSFGPASDTQYF. The J gene is TRBJ2-3, the V gene TRBV7-2; no clear D. Germline V lookup: CDR1 SGHTA, CDR2 FQGNSA. The CDR3 length is 14 residues. Trimming left V 3 bases short and J 4 bases short, with 11 bases between.

The chain uses TRBV18 and TRBJ2-2, with unresolved D. Per germline, CDR1 KGHSH and CDR2 LQKENI. V was clipped by 2 bases and J by 6 bases, with 10 bases between them. The CDR3 sequence is 14 residues long. The CDR3 protein is CASSPTSSSGELFF. In nucleotides, the CDR3 is TGTGCCAGCTCACCAACCTCTTCCTCCGGGGAGCTGTTTTTT.

This clonotype was detected a few times. The V and J genes are TRBV5-1 and TRBJ2-3; D not certain. V shed 3 bases and J shed 0 bases, with 11 bases lying between them. Germline V gene data show CDR1 as SGHRS and CDR2 as YFSETQ. The CDR3 totals 15 residues. The chain's CDR3 is CASSSAVTSTDTQYF. CDR3 DNA: TGCGCCAGCAGCTCGGCAGTTACTAGCACAGATACGCAGTATTTT.